This entry describes one T cell receptor (beta chain). Its specificity is not known. Libraries were prepared by immunoSEQ multiplex PCR; TCRdb keeps only in-frame clonotypes and omits some of them. The profile shows 350,000 to 400,000 clones, approximately 89% of them singletons. This sample was included in a study of Ad26.COV2.S vaccination and SARS-CoV-2 variants. Study overall: Enrollment placed the donor in the COV1001 Ad26.COV2.S trial arm. Ad26.COV2.S given intramuscularly, once or twice 56 days apart. Regarding the study as a whole: Participants given vaccine showed non-spike TCR breadth similar to that of placebo recipients.

The treatment: some 20 received Ad26.COV2.S at low or high dose, single or two shots; roughly five received placebo; per-sample allocation not given. Material that was analyzed had been drawn on day 63 after the first vaccine or placebo injection. The source material was peripheral blood, sampled in a trial of Ad26.COV2.S vaccine versus placebo. The source is a person between 18 and 65 years old who received the Ad26.COV2.S COVID-19 vaccine or a placebo.

CDR3 sequence reads: CASSEAGTYNEQFF. CDR3 coding DNA: TGCGCCAGCAGTGAGGCAGGAACCTACAATGAGCAGTTCTTC. The V gene is TRBV10-1, the J gene TRBJ2-1; D not certain. The CDR3 is made up of 14 amino acids. From germline, CDR1 is WNHNN and CDR2 SYGVQD (reference sequence). The V and J ends lost 2 bases and 2 bases respectively, with 7 bases between them.